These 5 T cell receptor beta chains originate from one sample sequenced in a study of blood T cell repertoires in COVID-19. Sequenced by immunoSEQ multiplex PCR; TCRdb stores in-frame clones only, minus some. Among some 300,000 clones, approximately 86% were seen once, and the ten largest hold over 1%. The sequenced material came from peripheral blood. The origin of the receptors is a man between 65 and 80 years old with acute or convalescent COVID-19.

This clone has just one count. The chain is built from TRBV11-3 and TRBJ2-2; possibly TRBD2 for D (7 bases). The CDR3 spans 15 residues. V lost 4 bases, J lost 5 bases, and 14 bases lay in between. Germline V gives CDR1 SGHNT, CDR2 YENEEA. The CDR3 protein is CASSSRGGGTGELFF. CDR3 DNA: TGTGCCAGCAGCTCTCGCGGGGGCGGTACCGGGGAGCTGTTTTTT.

The DNA for the CDR3 is TGTGCCAGCAGTTCAATTGTGGATACGCAGTATTTT. It codes for CASSSIVDTQYF. The chain uses TRBV2 and TRBJ2-3, with D unclear. V lost 5 bases and J lost 6, with 9 bases in between. This CDR3 spans 12 amino acids. Germline loops: CDR1 SNHLY, CDR2 FYNNEI.

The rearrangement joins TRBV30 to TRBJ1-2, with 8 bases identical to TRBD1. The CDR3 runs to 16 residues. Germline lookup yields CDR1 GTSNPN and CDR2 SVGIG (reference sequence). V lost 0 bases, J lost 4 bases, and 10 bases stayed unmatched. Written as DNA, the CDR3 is TGTGCCTGGAGTGTACTAGGACAGGGTGGGATCTATGGCTACACCTTC. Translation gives CAWSVLGQGGIYGYTF. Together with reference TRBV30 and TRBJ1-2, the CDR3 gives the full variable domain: SQTIHQWPATLVQPVGSPLSLECTVEGTSNPNLYWYRQAAGRGLQLLFYSVGIGQISSEVPQNLSASRPQDRQFILSSKKLLLSDSGFYLCAWSVLGQGGIYGYTFGSGTRLTVV.

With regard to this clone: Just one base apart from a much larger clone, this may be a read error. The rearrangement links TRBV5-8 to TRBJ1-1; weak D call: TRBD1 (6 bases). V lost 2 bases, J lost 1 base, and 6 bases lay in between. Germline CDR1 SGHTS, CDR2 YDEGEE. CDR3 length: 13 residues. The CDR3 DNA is TGTGCCAGCAGCTTAGGGGGGAACACTGAAGCTTTCTTT. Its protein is CASSLGGNTEAFF.

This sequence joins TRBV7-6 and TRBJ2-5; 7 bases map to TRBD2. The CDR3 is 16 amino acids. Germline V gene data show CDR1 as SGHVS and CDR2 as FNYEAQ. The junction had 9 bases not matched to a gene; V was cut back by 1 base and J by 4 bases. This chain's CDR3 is CASSLGGGFIGETQYF. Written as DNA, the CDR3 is TGTGCCAGCAGCTTAGGGGGAGGGTTCATCGGAGAGACCCAGTACTTC.